This T cell receptor beta chain was sequenced during a study of metastatic and nonmetastatic thyroid tumors. V lost 2 bases to trimming and J lost 5 bases; unmatched junction nucleotides: 11. Per germline, CDR1 SGHTA and CDR2 FQGNSA. This CDR3 region has 17 residues. Prior to thyroid surgery, none of the patients had received any treatment. Per the original data handling: Clinicopathological groups supplied CDR3 differences that were used to build a distant-metastasis classifier for papillary thyroid cancer. TCRdb recomputed clones from the PCR reads via MiXCR. TCRdb's processing, not the study's, gives the V and J calls here. The sample carries 36,000 or so clones, around a third recorded once.

The sequenced sample was tumor tissue. The source is a female donor with papillary thyroid cancer or a benign thyroid nodule (not recorded which). Some clones in this sample may be carry-over from other donors' samples. The rearrangement uses TRBV7-2 and TRBJ2-3; TRBD1 matches at 9 bases. CDR3 region: CASSLRLTGGTGDTQYF. In nucleotides, the CDR3 is TGTGCCAGCAGCTTACGCCTAACAGGGGGCACGGGAGATACGCAGTATTTT. Full variable domain (rest looked up from reference TRBV7-2 and TRBJ2-3): GAGVSQSPSNKVTEKGKDVELRCDPISGHTALYWYRQSLGQGLEFLIYFQGNSAPDKSGLPSDRFSAERTGGSVSTLTIQRTQQEDSAVYLCASSLRLTGGTGDTQYFGPGTRLTVL.